This T cell receptor beta chain stems from a study of T-cell memory formation after mild COVID-19. The wider study: TCR clusters showed largely donor specificity.

The CDR3 totals 14 residues. The V gene lost 3 bases and the J gene lost 4 bases, with 13 bases spanning the gap. The germline gives CDR1 LGHNA, CDR2 YNFKEQ. 5'RACE primed from the constant segment yielded TCR alpha and TCR beta cDNA libraries bearing sample barcodes and UMIs. TCRdb re-called the 5' RACE reads through MiXCR, storing one row per CDR3 protein. The sample yields around 250,000 distinct CDR3 sequences, approximately 9% seen once. Findings and caveats of the study: Second-wave clones with a day 37 peak had unconfirmed SARS-CoV-2 specificity.

On this clonotype itself: Its antigen is as yet unknown.

The source is a man between 18 and 35 years old who had mild COVID-19 (a few samples of this study predate the infection). Cell type and time point are not known. The chain carries TRBV4-2 and TRBJ2-7; a possible D gene is TRBD1 (5 bases). Sequenced material: PBMCs or a T cell subset sorted from them (not recorded which). The CDR3 is CASSQETVPYEQYF. For the CDR3, the DNA is TGTGCCAGCAGCCAGGAGACAGTGCCGTACGAGCAGTACTTC.